These 14 T cell receptor beta chains share one sample of origin, sequenced in a study of T cell responses to AZD1222 COVID-19 vaccine. Profiled with immunoSEQ multiplex PCR; TCRdb holds only in-frame clones, not every one. Of 120,000 to 150,000 clones listed, roughly 80% are singletons. This specimen was peripheral blood, taken on day 0 of MenACWY control vaccination. Source of these receptors: an adult in good health.

The chain recombines TRBV6-5 with TRBJ1-6; possibly TRBD1 for D (6 bases). Trimming removed 11 bases from V and 6 bases from J, with 14 bases in between. The CDR3 has 13 residues. Germline CDR1 MNHEY, CDR2 SVGAGI. CDR3 sequence: CASRTGSNSPLHF. DNA of the CDR3: TGTGCCTCCAGAACAGGGTCTAATTCACCCCTCCACTTT.

This clone appeared many times. The gene calls are TRBV7-8 and TRBJ2-1; D possibly corresponds to TRBD1 (5 bases). The CDR3 loop spans 13 amino acids. The germline CDR1 and CDR2 sequences are SGHVS and FQNEAQ. Trimming took 0 bases from V and 10 from J, leaving 10 bases between them. The DNA for the CDR3 is TGTGCCAGCAGCTTAGCGCAGGGCAGGGAGCAGTTCTTC. It codes for CASSLAQGREQFF.

The V and J genes are TRBV6-5 and TRBJ1-3; a weak D match, TRBD1 (6 bases). Germline CDR1 and CDR2: MNHEY and SVGAGI. Trimming removed 6 bases at V and 4 bases at J, with 16 bases between. The CDR3 extends over 15 amino acids. The CDR3 nucleotides are TGTGCCAGCAGAAGGAGGGGGGAAAAAGGAAACACCATATATTTT. This sequence encodes CASRRRGEKGNTIYF.

A remark on this clone: Relative to the germline gene, one junction end is altered; a read error may explain this. The chain recombines TRBV28 with TRBJ2-3; D gene unclear. The CDR3 contains 12 residues. Germline V gene lookup returns CDR1 MDHEN and CDR2 SYDVKM. CDR3 in amino acids: CANSLGADTQYF. CDR3 in DNA: TGTGCCAACAGTTTGGGCGCAGATACGCAGTATTTT.

V is TRBV5-1 and J is TRBJ2-3, with D possibly matching TRBD2 (6 bases). Per germline, CDR1 SGHRS and CDR2 YFSETQ. This CDR3 has 15 residues. V was trimmed by 4 bases and J by 2 bases, leaving 14 bases between them. The CDR3 loop is CASSHGTVYTDTQYF. In nucleotides, the CDR3 is TGCGCCAGCAGCCATGGGACTGTCTACACAGATACGCAGTATTTT.

The V call is TRBV5-1, the J call TRBJ2-7, with D perhaps given as TRBD1 or TRBD2 (7 bases each). Per the germline V gene, CDR1 is SGHRS and CDR2 is YFSETQ. This CDR3 region has 14 residues. V was clipped by 4 bases and J by 4 bases, with 15 bases between them. CDR3 sequence (DNA): TGCGCCAGCAGCACGGGGGGACAGTCGTACGAGCAGTACTTC. Translated: CASSTGGQSYEQYF.

This clone was observed a handful of times. V is TRBV7-2 and J is TRBJ1-5; D is ambiguous. This CDR3 is 15 amino acids long. Germline assignment: CDR1 SGHTA and CDR2 FQGNSA. V lost 5 bases and J 5 bases, leaving 16 bases between the germline ends. CDR3 sequence (DNA): TGTGCCAGCAGCCCTCAACCCCTAATGCATCAGCCCCAGCATTTT. Translating it yields CASSPQPLMHQPQHF. Full variable domain (rest looked up from reference TRBV7-2 and TRBJ1-5): GAGVSQSPSNKVTEKGKDVELRCDPISGHTALYWYRQSLGQGLEFLIYFQGNSAPDKSGLPSDRFSAERTGGSVSTLTIQRTQQEDSAVYLCASSPQPLMHQPQHFGDGTRLSIL.

The V and J genes are TRBV15 and TRBJ1-2; perhaps TRBD1 as D (6 bases). V gave up 3 bases and J gave up 6 bases, with 20 bases separating them. The CDR3 totals 16 residues. Per the germline V gene, CDR1 is LNHNV and CDR2 is YYDKDF (reference sequence). Written as DNA, the CDR3 is TGTGCCACCAGCAGCGCTCCTACCGGGGGGGCGAATGGCTACACCTTC. This sequence encodes CATSSAPTGGANGYTF.

V usage is TRBV5-1 and J usage is TRBJ2-2; no definite D call. The CDR3 covers 12 residues. CDR1 and CDR2 from the germline V gene are SGHRS and YFSETQ. Trimming took 4 bases from V and 7 from J, leaving 8 bases between them. CDR3 loop: CASSADYGELFF. The DNA of the CDR3 is TGCGCCAGCAGCGCAGATTACGGGGAGCTGTTTTTT.

The chain links TRBV6-5 to TRBJ2-2; a weak D match, TRBD2 (6 bases). Germline CDR1 reads MNHEY; CDR2 reads SVGAGI. The V end was cut by 8 bases, the J end by 0 bases, with 13 bases between. The CDR3 has 15 residues. CDR3 DNA sequence: TGTGCCAGCTCCCTCGGGGGTCCGAACACCGGGGAGCTGTTTTTT. Encoded protein: CASSLGGPNTGELFF.

This chain links TRBV12-5 with TRBJ1-1; D might be TRBD1 (6 bases). There are 15 residues in the CDR3. The V gene lost 0 bases and the J gene lost 6 bases, with 14 bases spanning the gap. CDR1 LGHNT and CDR2 FRNRAP come from the germline V gene. In nucleotides, the CDR3 is TGTGCTAGTGGTTTGGTTTATGGGGCAGGGGCTGAAGCTTTCTTT. This sequence encodes CASGLVYGAGAEAFF.

The chain couples TRBV6-5 to TRBJ1-1; possible D gene TRBD1, 5 bases. The CDR3 is 14 amino acids. Trimming shortened V by 0 bases and J by 6 bases, and 11 bases separated the two germline ends. Looked up from germline, CDR1 is MNHEY and CDR2 is SVGAGI. Here the CDR3 reads CASSYSGVSSEAFF. DNA of the CDR3: TGTGCCAGCAGTTACTCGGGGGTTAGTTCTGAAGCTTTCTTT.

V gene TRBV11-1 combines with J gene TRBJ1-1; TRBD1 matches 9 bases. The CDR3 runs to 12 residues. V shed 5 bases, J shed 8 bases, and the junction held 3 bases outside the gene matches. The germline CDR1 and CDR2 sequences are SGHAT and FQDESV (reference sequence). For the CDR3, the DNA is TGTGCCAGCAGCAAGGACAGGGGCGAAGCTTTCTTT. This gives the protein CASSKDRGEAFF.

This rearrangement joins TRBV18 to TRBJ1-1; the D is unclear. The V gene lost 0 bases and the J gene lost 4 bases, with 15 bases spanning the gap. Germline CDR1 is KGHSH and CDR2 is LQKENI. This CDR3 comprises 16 residues. CDR3 sequence (DNA): TGTGCCAGCTCACCACCGAATCATAATGCGGGCACTGAAGCTTTCTTT. It yields the protein CASSPPNHNAGTEAFF.